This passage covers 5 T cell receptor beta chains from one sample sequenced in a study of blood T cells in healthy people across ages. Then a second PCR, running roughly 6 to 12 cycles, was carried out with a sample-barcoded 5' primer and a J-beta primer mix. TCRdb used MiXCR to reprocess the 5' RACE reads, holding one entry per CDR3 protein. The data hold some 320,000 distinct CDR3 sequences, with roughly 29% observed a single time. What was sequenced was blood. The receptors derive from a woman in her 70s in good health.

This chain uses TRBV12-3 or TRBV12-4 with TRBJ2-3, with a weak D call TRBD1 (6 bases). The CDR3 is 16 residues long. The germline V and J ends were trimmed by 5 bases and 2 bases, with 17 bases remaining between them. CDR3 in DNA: TGTGCCAGCAGTCCACAGGGAGAGGGATTCACAGATACGCAGTATTTT. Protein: CASSPQGEGFTDTQYF.

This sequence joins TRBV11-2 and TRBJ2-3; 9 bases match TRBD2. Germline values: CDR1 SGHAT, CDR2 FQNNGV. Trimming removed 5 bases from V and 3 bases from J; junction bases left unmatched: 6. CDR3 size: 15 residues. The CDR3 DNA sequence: TGTGCCAGCAGCCCTAGCGGGGTTTCTACAGATACGCAGTATTTT. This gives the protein CASSPSGVSTDTQYF.

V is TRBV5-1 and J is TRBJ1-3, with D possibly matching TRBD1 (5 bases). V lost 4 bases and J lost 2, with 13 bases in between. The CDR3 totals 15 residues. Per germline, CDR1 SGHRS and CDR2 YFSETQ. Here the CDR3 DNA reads TGCGCCAGCAGCCCGCGGGCAGGGACTGGAAACACCATATATTTT. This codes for CASSPRAGTGNTIYF. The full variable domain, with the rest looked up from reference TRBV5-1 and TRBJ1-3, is KAGVTQTPRYLIKTRGQQVTLSCSPISGHRSVSWYQQTPGQGLQFLFEYFSETQRNKGNFPGRFSGRQFSNSRSEMNVSTLELGDSALYLCASSPRAGTGNTIYFGEGSWLTVV.

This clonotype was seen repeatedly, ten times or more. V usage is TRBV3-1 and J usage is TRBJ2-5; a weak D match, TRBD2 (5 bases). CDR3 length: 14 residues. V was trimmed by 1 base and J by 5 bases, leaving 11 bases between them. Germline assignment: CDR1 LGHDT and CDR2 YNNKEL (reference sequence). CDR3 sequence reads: CASSQGSRVETQYF. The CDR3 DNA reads TGTGCCAGCAGCCAAGGTTCGAGGGTGGAGACCCAGTACTTC.

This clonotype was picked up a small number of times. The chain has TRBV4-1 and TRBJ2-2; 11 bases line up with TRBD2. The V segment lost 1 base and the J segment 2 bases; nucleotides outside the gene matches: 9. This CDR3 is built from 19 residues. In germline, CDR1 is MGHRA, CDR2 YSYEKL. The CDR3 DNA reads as TGCGCCAGCAGCCAAGGTCGGGATAGCGGGAGGGCTAACACCGGGGAGCTGTTTTTT. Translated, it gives CASSQGRDSGRANTGELFF.